This T cell receptor beta chain emerged from a study of human T cells and chemical hapten exposure. On the study more broadly: In the sensitization step, 2% DPC was placed on 2 cm by 2 cm of upper inner arm skin. Study-wide results and limits: Patch test score was positively correlated with the counts of PT1 expanded TCRs. In comparison with controls, expanded TCRs gave rise to a significantly larger number of large CDR3 similarity clusters.

Only a few counts were recorded for this clonotype. Its antigen is undetermined. CDR1 is SGHTA, CDR2 FQGNSA, per germline. The CDR3 is 13 amino acids. V was trimmed by 1 base and J by 6 bases, leaving 9 bases between them. From the RACE reads, TCRdb called clonotypes with MiXCR, one entry per CDR3 protein. The sample has about 110,000 distinct CDR3 sequences, 12% seen once. Described time point: pre-sensitization, week 0. The treatment here: therapeutic diphenylcyclopropenone sensitization with weekly scalp DPC. The authors' total RNA extraction used unfractionated whole blood. The source of this sequence is a woman between 45 and 60 years old with alopecia areata. Some clones in this sample may be carry-over from other donors' samples. Sequenced material: whole blood, taken in connection with sensitization to the hapten diphenylcyclopropenone (DPC). The rearrangement links TRBV7-2 to TRBJ1-2; D not certain. The CDR3: CASSLDAVNGYTF. Here the CDR3 DNA reads TGTGCCAGCAGCTTAGATGCAGTCAATGGCTACACCTTC.